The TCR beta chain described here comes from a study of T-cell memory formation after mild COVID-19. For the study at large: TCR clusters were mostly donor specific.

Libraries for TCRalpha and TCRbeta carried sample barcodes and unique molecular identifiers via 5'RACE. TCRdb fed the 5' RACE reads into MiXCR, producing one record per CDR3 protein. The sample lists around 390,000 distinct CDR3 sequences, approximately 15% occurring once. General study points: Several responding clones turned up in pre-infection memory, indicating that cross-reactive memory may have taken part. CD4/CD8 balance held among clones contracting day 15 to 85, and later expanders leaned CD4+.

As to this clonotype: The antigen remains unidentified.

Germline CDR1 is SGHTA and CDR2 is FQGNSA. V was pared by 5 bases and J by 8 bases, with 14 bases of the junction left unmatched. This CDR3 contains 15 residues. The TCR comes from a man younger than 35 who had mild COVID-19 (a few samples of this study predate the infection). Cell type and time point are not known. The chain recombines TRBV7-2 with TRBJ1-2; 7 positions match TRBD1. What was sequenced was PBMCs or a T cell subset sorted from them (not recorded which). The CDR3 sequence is CASSESFHRGSGYTF. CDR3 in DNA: TGTGCCAGCAGCGAATCCTTTCACAGGGGATCGGGCTACACCTTC.